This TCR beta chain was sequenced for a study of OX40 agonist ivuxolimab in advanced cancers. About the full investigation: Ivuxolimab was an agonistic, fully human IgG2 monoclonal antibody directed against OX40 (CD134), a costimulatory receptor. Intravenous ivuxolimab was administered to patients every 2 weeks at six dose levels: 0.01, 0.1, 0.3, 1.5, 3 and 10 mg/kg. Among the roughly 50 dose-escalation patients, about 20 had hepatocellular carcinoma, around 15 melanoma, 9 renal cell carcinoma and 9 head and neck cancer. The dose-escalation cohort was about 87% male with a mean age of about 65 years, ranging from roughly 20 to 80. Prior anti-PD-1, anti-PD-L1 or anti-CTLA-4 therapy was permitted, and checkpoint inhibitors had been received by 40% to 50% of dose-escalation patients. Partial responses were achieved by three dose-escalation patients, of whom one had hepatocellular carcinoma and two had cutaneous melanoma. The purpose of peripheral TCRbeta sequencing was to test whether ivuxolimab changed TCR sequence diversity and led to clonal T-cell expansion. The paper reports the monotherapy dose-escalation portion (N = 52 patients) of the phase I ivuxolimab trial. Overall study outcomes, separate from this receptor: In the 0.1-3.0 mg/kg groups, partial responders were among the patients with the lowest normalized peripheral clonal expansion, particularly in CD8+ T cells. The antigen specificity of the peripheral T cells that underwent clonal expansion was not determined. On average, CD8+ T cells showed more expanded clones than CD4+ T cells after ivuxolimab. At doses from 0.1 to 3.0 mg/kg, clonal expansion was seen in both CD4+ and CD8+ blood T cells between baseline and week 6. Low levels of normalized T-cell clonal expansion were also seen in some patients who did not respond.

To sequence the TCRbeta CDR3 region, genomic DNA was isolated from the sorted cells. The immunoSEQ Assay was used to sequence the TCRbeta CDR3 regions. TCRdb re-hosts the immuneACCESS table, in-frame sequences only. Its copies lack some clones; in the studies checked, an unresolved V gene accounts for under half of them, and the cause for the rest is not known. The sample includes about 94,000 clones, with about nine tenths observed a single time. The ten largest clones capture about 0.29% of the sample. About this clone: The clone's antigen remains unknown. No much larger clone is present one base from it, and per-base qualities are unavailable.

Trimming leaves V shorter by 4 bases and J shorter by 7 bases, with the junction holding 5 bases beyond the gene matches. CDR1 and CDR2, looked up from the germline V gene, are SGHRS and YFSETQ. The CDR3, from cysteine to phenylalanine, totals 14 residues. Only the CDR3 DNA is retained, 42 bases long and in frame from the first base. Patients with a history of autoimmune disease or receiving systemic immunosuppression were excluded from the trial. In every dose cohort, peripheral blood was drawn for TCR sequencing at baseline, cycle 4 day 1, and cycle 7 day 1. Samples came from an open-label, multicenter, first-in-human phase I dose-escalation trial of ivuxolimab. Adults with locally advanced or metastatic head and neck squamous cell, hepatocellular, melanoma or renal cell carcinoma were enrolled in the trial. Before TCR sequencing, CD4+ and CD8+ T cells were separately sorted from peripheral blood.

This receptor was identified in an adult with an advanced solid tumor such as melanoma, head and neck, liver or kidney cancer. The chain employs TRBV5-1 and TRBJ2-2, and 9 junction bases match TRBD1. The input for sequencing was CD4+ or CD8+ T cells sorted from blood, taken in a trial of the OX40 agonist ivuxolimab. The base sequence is TGCGCCAGCAGCGTGGGACAGGGAGGCGGGGAGCTGTTTTTT. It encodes CASSVGQGGGELFF.